One and the same sample provided the 14 T cell receptor beta chains below, sequenced in a study of T cells in Graves' hyperthyroidism and ophthalmopathy. Regions amplified from RNA transcripts were the TCR beta CDR3 regions. During a first-round RT-PCR of the TCR CDR3, the HTBI primer set was used. MiXCR, run by TCRdb on the multiplex PCR reads, gives a single entry per CDR3 protein. The data show some 700,000 distinct CDR3 sequences, with about 18% seen just once and 15% to 19% held by the top ten. Sequenced input: blood. These receptors came from a man aged 45 to 65 with Graves' hyperthyroidism.

This clonotype appeared many times. The chain uses TRBV11-2 and TRBJ2-2; D remains unclear. The V gene's germline CDR1 is SGHAT and CDR2 FQNNGV. This CDR3 is built from 15 residues. V lost 0 bases and J 5 bases, leaving 10 bases between the germline ends. In DNA form, the CDR3 reads TGTGCCAGCAGCTTAGAGGGTGGCGTAACCGGGGAGCTGTTTTTT. Its translation: CASSLEGGVTGELFF.

Points on this clonotype: At one of its ends the junction is not consistent with the germline gene, which may arise from a read error. The chain couples TRBV2 to TRBJ1-2, with 10 bases identical to TRBD1. Germline CDR1 and CDR2: SNHLY and FYNNEI. This CDR3 region has 14 residues. This CDR3 reads CASRPGQGYYGYNF. As DNA, the CDR3 is TGTGCCAGCAGACCGGGACAGGGGTACTATGGCTACAACTTC.

Many counts were recorded for this clonotype. The gene calls are TRBV12-3 or TRBV12-4 and TRBJ2-1, with TRBD1 identical over 9 bases. This CDR3 is built from 15 residues. V was pared by 5 bases and J by 8 bases, with 10 bases of the junction left unmatched. The CDR3 reads CASSPRDRARDEQFF. DNA for the CDR3: TGTGCCAGCAGTCCCCGGGACAGGGCTCGGGATGAGCAGTTCTTC.

In the case of this clonotype: A read error is likely, as this CDR3 ends without the conserved phenylalanine or tryptophan. The chain combines TRBV11-2 with TRBJ1-1; D perhaps matches TRBD1 (5 bases). Trimming left V 5 bases short and J 1 base short, with 11 bases between. CDR1 is SGHAT, CDR2 FQNNGV, per germline. The CDR3 has 14 amino acids. The CDR3 DNA sequence: TGTGCCAGCAGCGCGATGGGGGGGAACACTGAAGCTTTCCTT. It yields the protein CASSAMGGNTEAFL.

The J gene is TRBJ1-2, the V gene TRBV6-5, with D hard to call. This CDR3 is 14 amino acids long. Per germline, CDR1 MNHEY and CDR2 SVGAGI. The ends were cut back, 0 bases at V and 4 bases at J, with 9 bases in the middle. The DNA for the CDR3 is TGTGCCAGCAGTTACTCTGGTACCACCTATGGCTACACCTTC. This codes for CASSYSGTTYGYTF.

The sample holds many counts of this clonotype. The rearrangement joins TRBV27 to TRBJ2-3; possible D gene TRBD1, 6 bases. CDR3 length equals 14 residues. CDR1 is MNHEY, CDR2 SMNVEV, per germline (reference sequence). Trimming stripped 5 bases from V and 3 bases from J, with 12 bases between. CDR3 amino acids: CASSHRERTDTQYF. The CDR3, as DNA: TGTGCCAGCAGTCACAGGGAGAGAACAGATACGCAGTATTTT.

The chain couples TRBV5-1 to TRBJ2-7; D remains unclear. The germline V and J ends were trimmed by 4 bases and 4 bases, with 15 bases remaining between them. The germline V gene encodes CDR1 SGHRS and CDR2 YFSETQ. This CDR3 has 14 amino acids. The CDR3 protein is CASSAQPESYEQYF. The CDR3 nucleotides are TGCGCCAGCAGCGCCCAGCCAGAGTCTTACGAGCAGTACTTC.

V is TRBV5-4 and J is TRBJ1-3; TRBD1 might be the D (6 bases). Between the trimmed V and J ends, which lost 4 bases and 6 bases, there was a span of 14 bases. The germline V gene encodes CDR1 SGHNT and CDR2 YYREEE (reference sequence). The CDR3 is 14 amino acids. CDR3 amino acids: CASSRGQLENTIYF. The CDR3 DNA reads as TGTGCCAGCAGCCGAGGACAGCTTGAAAACACCATATATTTT.

Many counts were recorded for this clonotype. The CDR3 region has the DNA TGTGCCAGCGAGGGGGCAAGAAAAAAACTGTTTTTT. Protein product: CASEGARKKLFF. This chain links TRBV28 with TRBJ1-4; TRBD1 agrees at 7 bases. The length of the CDR3 is 12 residues. With V trimmed by 8 bases and J by 9 bases, 6 bases remained unmatched. Germline V lookup: CDR1 MDHEN, CDR2 SYDVKM. The variable domain in full, with the rest retrieved from reference TRBV28 and TRBJ1-4, is DVKVTQSSRYLVKRTGEKVFLECVQDMDHENMFWYRQDPGLGLRLIYFSYDVKMKEKGDIPEGYSVSREKKERFSLILESASTNQTSMYLCASEGARKKLFFGSGTQLSVL.

This clonotype was counted at least ten times. The chain carries TRBV5-1 and TRBJ2-7, with 12 bases matching TRBD2. The CDR3 loop spans 17 amino acids. Per the germline V gene, CDR1 is SGHRS and CDR2 is YFSETQ. V lost 0 bases, J lost 5 bases, and 9 bases stayed unmatched. Here the CDR3 reads CASSLVGLAGFEHEQYF. The CDR3 coding sequence is TGCGCCAGCAGCTTGGTGGGACTAGCGGGCTTCGAGCACGAGCAGTACTTC. The full variable domain, its missing parts supplied by reference TRBV5-1 and TRBJ2-7, is KAGVTQTPRYLIKTRGQQVTLSCSPISGHRSVSWYQQTPGQGLQFLFEYFSETQRNKGNFPGRFSGRQFSNSRSEMNVSTLELGDSALYLCASSLVGLAGFEHEQYFGPGTRLTVT.

This clonotype was seen repeatedly, ten times or more. The rearrangement joins TRBV14 to TRBJ2-1; TRBD1 might be the D (6 bases). CDR3 length: 16 amino acids. Germline CDR1 reads SGHDN; CDR2 reads FVKESK. V lost 2 bases, J lost 8 bases, and 19 bases lay in between. The CDR3 protein is CASSQTPGHLRDEQFF. The CDR3 DNA reads as TGTGCCAGCAGCCAAACACCGGGACACCTGCGGGATGAGCAGTTCTTC.

V gene TRBV7-2 combines with J gene TRBJ1-2; D gene unclear. Trimming shortened V by 1 base and J by 8 bases, and 17 bases separated the two germline ends. The CDR3 spans 15 residues. Germline CDR1 and CDR2: SGHTA and FQGNSA. This chain's CDR3 is CASSLVGGRLDGYTF. Here the CDR3 DNA reads TGTGCCAGCAGCTTAGTTGGCGGGCGTCTAGACGGCTACACCTTC.

This chain links TRBV30 with TRBJ2-3; 12 bases map to TRBD2. This CDR3 is built from 19 residues. Germline CDR1 GTSNPN, CDR2 SVGIG (reference sequence). After removal of 0 bases from V and 1 base from J, the junction contained 11 bases not matched to a gene. CDR3 bases: TGTGCCTGGAGTGTAGTGACTAGCGGGGGAAAATGGCGCACAGATACGCAGTATTTT. Protein: CAWSVVTSGGKWRTDTQYF.

This clonotype was seen a handful of times. This chain's CDR3 is CATGDLYNEQFF. The CDR3 nucleotides are TGTGCCACGGGGGACCTTTACAATGAGCAGTTCTTC. V gene TRBV15 combines with J gene TRBJ2-1, with D perhaps given as TRBD1 or TRBD2 (5 bases each). Germline V CDR1 and CDR2: LNHNV, YYDKDF (reference sequence). Trimming shortened V by 9 bases and J by 4 bases, and 10 bases separated the two germline ends. This CDR3 has 12 residues. Variable domain in full (rest from reference TRBV15 and TRBJ2-1): DAMVIQNPRYQVTQFGKPVTLSCSQTLNHNVMYWYQQKSSQAPKLLFHYYDKDFNNEADTPDNFQSRRPNTSFCFLDIRSPGLGDTAMYLCATGDLYNEQFFGPGTRLTVL.